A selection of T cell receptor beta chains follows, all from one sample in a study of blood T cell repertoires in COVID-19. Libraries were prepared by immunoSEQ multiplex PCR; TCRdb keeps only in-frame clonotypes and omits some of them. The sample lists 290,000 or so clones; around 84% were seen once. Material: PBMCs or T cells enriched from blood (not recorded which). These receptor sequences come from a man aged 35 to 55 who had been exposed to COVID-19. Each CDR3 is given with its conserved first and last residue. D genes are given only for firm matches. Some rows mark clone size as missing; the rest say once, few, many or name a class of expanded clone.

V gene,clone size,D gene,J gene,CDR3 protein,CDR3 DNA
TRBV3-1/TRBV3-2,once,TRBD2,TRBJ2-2,CASSRKPGLESTGELFF,TGTGCCAGCAGCCGCAAACCGGGACTAGAGAGCACCGGGGAGCTGTTTTTT
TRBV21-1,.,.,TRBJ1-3,CASSFTEFSGNTIYF,TGTGCCAGCAGTTTCACAGAATTTTCTGGAAACACCATATATTTT
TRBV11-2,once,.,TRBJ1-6,CASKEGAPLVGSLHF,TGTGCCAGCAAGGAAGGGGCCCCCCTTGTCGGGTCCCTCCACTTT
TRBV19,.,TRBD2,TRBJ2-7,CASRLSGTYEQYF,TGTGCCAGTAGACTGAGCGGGACCTACGAGCAGTACTTC
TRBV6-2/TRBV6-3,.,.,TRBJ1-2,CASSYSAGRHYGYTF,TGTGCCAGCAGTTACTCGGCAGGGCGCCATTATGGCTACACCTTC
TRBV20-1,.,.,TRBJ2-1,CSVRRDNEQFF,TGCAGTGTTCGGCGGGACAATGAGCAGTTCTTC
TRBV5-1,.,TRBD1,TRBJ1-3,CASSPGGRNTIYF,TGCGCCAGCAGCCCAGGGGGTAGAAACACCATATATTTT
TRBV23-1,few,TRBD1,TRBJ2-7,CASSQSVRSTRGKQGYEQYF,TGCGCCAGCAGTCAATCGGTCCGGTCCACCCGAGGAAAACAGGGGTACGAGCAGTACTTC
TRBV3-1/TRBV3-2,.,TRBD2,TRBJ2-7,CASSQSTSGSNKYF,TGTGCCAGCAGCCAATCTACTAGCGGGAGTAATAAGTACTTC
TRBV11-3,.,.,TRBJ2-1,CASSPGTLNEQFF,TGTGCCAGCAGCCCCGGGACTCTTAATGAGCAGTTCTTC
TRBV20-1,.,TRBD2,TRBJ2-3,CSASPSSGRIADTQYF,TGCAGTGCTAGTCCCTCTAGCGGGAGGATCGCAGATACGCAGTATTTT
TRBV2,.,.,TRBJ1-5,CAMARDFNQPQHF,TGTGCCATGGCACGGGATTTCAATCAGCCCCAGCATTTT
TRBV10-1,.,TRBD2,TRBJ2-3,CASSRDYRTDTQYF,TGCGCCAGCAGTCGGGACTACCGCACAGATACGCAGTATTTT
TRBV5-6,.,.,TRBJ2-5,CASSLDYIGRQETQYF,TGTGCCAGCAGCTTGGATTACATAGGGAGACAAGAGACCCAGTACTTC
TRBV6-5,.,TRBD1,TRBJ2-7,CASSRSGGAMDEQYF,TGTGCCAGCAGTCGCTCAGGGGGAGCGATGGACGAGCAGTACTTC
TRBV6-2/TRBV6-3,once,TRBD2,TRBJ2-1,CASSQEAPGGSNEQFF,TGTGCCAGCAGTCAAGAGGCCCCGGGGGGGAGCAATGAGCAGTTCTTC
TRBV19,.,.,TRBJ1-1,CASGRTENTEAFF,TGTGCCAGCGGGAGGACGGAGAACACTGAAGCTTTCTTT
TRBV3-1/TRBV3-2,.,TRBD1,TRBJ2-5,CASSQGQGGETQYF,TGTGCCAGCAGCCAGGGACAGGGGGGGGAGACCCAGTACTTC
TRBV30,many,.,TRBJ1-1,CAWGQNTEAFF,TGTGCCTGGGGGCAGAACACTGAAGCTTTCTTT
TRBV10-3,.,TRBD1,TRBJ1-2,CAISGSGGVYTF,TGTGCCATCAGTGGGTCAGGGGGAGTCTACACCTTC
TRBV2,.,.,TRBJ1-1,CASSESGTEAFF,TGTGCCAGCAGTGAGTCAGGGACTGAAGCTTTCTTT
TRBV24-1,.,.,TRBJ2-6,CATSDGENSGANVLTF,TGTGCCACCAGTGATGGGGAGAACTCTGGGGCCAACGTCCTGACTTTC
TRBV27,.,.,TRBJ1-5,CASSLSWVGEQPQHF,TGTGCCAGCAGTTTATCATGGGTCGGAGAACAGCCCCAGCATTTT
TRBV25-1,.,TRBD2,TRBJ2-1,CASSDQRELLGREQFF,TGTGCCAGCAGTGATCAGCGGGAGCTCCTGGGGCGTGAGCAGTTCTTC
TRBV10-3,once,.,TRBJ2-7,CATRPRLDNTQREQYF,TGTGCCACCCGCCCGAGACTAGACAATACCCAAAGGGAGCAGTACTTC
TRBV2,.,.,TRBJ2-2,CASRNRVQLFF,TGTGCCAGCAGAAACAGGGTTCAGCTGTTTTTT
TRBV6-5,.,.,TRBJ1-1,CASRGGDTEAFF,TGTGCCAGCAGGGGAGGGGACACTGAAGCTTTCTTT
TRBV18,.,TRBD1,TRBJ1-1,CASSPGQGGNTEAFF,TGTGCCAGCTCACCGGGACAGGGTGGGAACACTGAAGCTTTCTTT
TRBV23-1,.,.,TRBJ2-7,CASSQDKSREQYF,TGCGCCAGCAGTCAGGACAAGTCGAGGGAGCAGTACTTC
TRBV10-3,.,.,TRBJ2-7,CAHRTGGNDEQYF,TGTGCCCATCGCACCGGGGGTAACGACGAGCAGTACTTC
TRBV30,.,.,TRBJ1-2,CAWSEAGRGYTF,TGTGCCTGGAGTGAGGCAGGTCGTGGCTACACCTTC
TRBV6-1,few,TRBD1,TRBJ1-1,CASSERDRARWNTEAFF,TGTGCCAGCAGTGAACGAGACAGGGCACGATGGAACACTGAAGCTTTCTTT
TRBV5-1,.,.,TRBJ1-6,CASSLTSDSPLHF,TGCGCCAGCAGCTTGACGTCGGATTCACCCCTCCACTTT
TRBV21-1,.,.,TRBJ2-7,CASSTQWRTSGLGAHYEQYF,TGTGCCAGCAGCACCCAATGGCGGACTAGCGGGTTAGGGGCCCACTACGAGCAGTACTTC
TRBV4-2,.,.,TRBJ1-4,CASKESAASATNEKLFF,TGTGCCAGCAAAGAGTCGGCAGCGTCTGCAACTAATGAAAAACTGTTTTTT
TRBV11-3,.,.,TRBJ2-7,CASSAEGPEQYF,TGTGCCAGCAGCGCCGAGGGTCCCGAGCAGTACTTC
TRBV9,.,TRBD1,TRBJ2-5,CASSVGATGDKEKTQYF,TGTGCCAGCAGCGTAGGTGCGACAGGGGATAAGGAAAAGACCCAGTACTTC
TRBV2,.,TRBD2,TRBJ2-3,CASSRLAGEGTQYF,TGTGCCAGCAGCCGACTAGCGGGAGAGGGTACGCAGTATTTT
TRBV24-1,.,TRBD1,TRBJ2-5,CATSDWDSEETQYF,TGTGCCACCAGTGACTGGGACAGTGAAGAGACCCAGTACTTC
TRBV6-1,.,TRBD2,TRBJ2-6,CASSEFGGYGGRSGANVLTF,TGTGCCAGCAGTGAATTTGGGGGATATGGCGGGAGGTCTGGGGCCAACGTCCTGACTTTC
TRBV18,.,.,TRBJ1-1,CASSPPVGIAGTEAFF,TGTGCCAGCTCACCCCCCGTTGGGATCGCGGGGACTGAAGCTTTCTTT